The 26 T cell receptor beta chains presented below share a single source sample, sequenced in a study of PD-1 blockade in classical Hodgkin lymphoma. After autologous stem cell transplantation all patients relapsed, and prior brentuximab vedotin exposure differed between cohorts. The table came from immunoSEQ multiplex PCR; TCRdb's copy has only in-frame clones and leaves some out. The sample has tens of thousands of clones, 85% to 90% seen once. This sample comprised peripheral blood mononuclear cells (PBMCs), obtained at baseline. These receptors were collected from a human donor with classical Hodgkin lymphoma.

A single count supports this clone. The rearrangement uses TRBV5-6 and TRBJ2-6; D not certain. Germline V gives CDR1 SGHDT, CDR2 YYEEEE. The CDR3 consists of 15 residues. V lost 0 bases and J lost 2, with 6 bases in between. The CDR3 spells CASSLGLPGANVLTF. Written as DNA, the CDR3 is TGTGCCAGCAGCTTGGGACTTCCTGGGGCCAACGTCCTGACTTTC.

CDR3: CASSALGGTGANVLTF. CDR3 DNA sequence: TGTGCCAGTAGTGCCCTAGGGGGGACTGGGGCCAACGTCCTGACTTTC. V and J are TRBV19 and TRBJ2-6; D tentatively reads TRBD1 or TRBD2 (6 bases each). Germline CDR1 reads LNHDA; CDR2 reads SQIVND (reference sequence). The CDR3 is made up of 16 amino acids. The V and J ends lost 5 bases and 2 bases respectively, with 13 bases between them.

This chain connects TRBV6-1 to TRBJ1-1, with D possibly matching TRBD1 (5 bases). Germline V gene lookup returns CDR1 MNHNS and CDR2 SASEGT. The CDR3 is 12 amino acids. Trimming pared 2 bases from V and 8 bases from J, leaving 9 bases between. Here the CDR3 reads CASSENRDEAFF. In DNA, the CDR3 is TGTGCCAGCAGTGAAAACCGGGACGAAGCTTTCTTT.

As concerns this clone: Different DNA sequences within this sample yield the same CDR3. The CDR3 sequence is CASSQDLGNQPQHF. Here the CDR3 DNA reads TGCGCCAGCAGCCAAGATTTGGGAAATCAGCCCCAGCATTTT. The chain carries TRBV4-1 and TRBJ1-5; D unresolved. The CDR3 has 14 residues. Per germline, CDR1 MGHRA and CDR2 YSYEKL. Trimming shortened V by 0 bases and J by 4 bases, and 7 bases separated the two germline ends.

This chain links TRBV7-6 with TRBJ2-5; TRBD1 aligns across 8 bases. With 6 bases clipped from V and 2 bases from J, the junction kept 5 bases outside the gene matches. This CDR3 region has 14 residues. Germline CDR1 SGHVS, CDR2 FNYEAQ. The CDR3 loop reads CASSPNRGQETQYF. CDR3 in DNA: TGTGCCAGCAGTCCCAACAGGGGGCAAGAGACCCAGTACTTC.

This chain uses TRBV7-6 with TRBJ2-7, with a possible D match to TRBD1 (5 bases). Germline V gene data show CDR1 as SGHVS and CDR2 as FNYEAQ. The V end was cut by 5 bases, the J end by 3 bases, with 20 bases between. The CDR3 extends over 16 amino acids. CDR3 amino acids: CASSEGALPVGYEQYF. For the CDR3, the DNA is TGTGCCAGCAGCGAAGGGGCCCTCCCGGTAGGCTACGAGCAGTACTTC.

This rearrangement joins TRBV27 to TRBJ2-1, with 9 positions matching TRBD2. The J segment lost 6 bases and the V segment lost 5 bases, leaving 8 bases of the junction unmatched. Germline lookup yields CDR1 MNHEY and CDR2 SMNVEV (reference sequence). This CDR3 comprises 15 residues. The CDR3, as DNA: TGTGCCAGCAGTCGAGGACTAGCGACGGGCAATGAGCAGTTCTTC. It specifies CASSRGLATGNEQFF.

The chain recombines TRBV7-6 with TRBJ1-2; 8 bases agree with TRBD1. From germline, CDR1 is SGHVS and CDR2 FNYEAQ. The V and J ends lost 0 bases and 5 bases, in that order; junction bases with no gene match: 5. CDR3 length equals 15 residues. For the CDR3, the DNA is TGTGCCAGCAGCTTAGCGGTGACAGGGGAATATGGCTACACCTTC. This encodes CASSLAVTGEYGYTF.

The rearrangement uses TRBV28 and TRBJ1-2, with D perhaps matching TRBD1 (5 bases). Trimming cost V 3 bases and J 5 bases, with 22 bases left between them. Germline CDR1 is MDHEN and CDR2 is SYDVKM. The CDR3 runs to 17 residues. The CDR3: CASSLASRWDGRYGYTF. Written as DNA, the CDR3 is TGTGCCAGCAGTTTGGCTAGCAGGTGGGACGGTCGATATGGCTACACCTTC.

The rearrangement joins TRBV25-1 to TRBJ2-5; no definite D call. This CDR3 spans 13 amino acids. V shed 6 bases and J shed 5 bases, with 13 bases lying between them. Germline CDR1 and CDR2: MGHDK and SYGVNS. CDR3 coding DNA: TGTGCCAGCAGAGAGGTGGGGTTGGAGACCCAGTACTTC. This translates into CASREVGLETQYF.

The J gene is TRBJ2-7, the V gene TRBV28; the match to TRBD1 covers 8 bases. CDR3 length equals 13 residues. Germline assignment: CDR1 MDHEN and CDR2 SYDVKM. The J segment lost 12 bases and the V segment lost 6 bases, leaving 13 bases of the junction unmatched. The CDR3 spells CASSPGQGRSPYF. CDR3 bases: TGTGCCAGCAGCCCAGGACAGGGTCGGTCGCCGTACTTC.

As for this clone: Just one base apart from a much larger clone, this may be a read error. The rearrangement joins TRBV11-3 to TRBJ1-1; D call uncertain. The V and J ends lost 3 bases and 1 base respectively, with 6 bases between them. The CDR3 length is 13 residues. Germline CDR1 is SGHNT and CDR2 is YENEEA. CDR3 protein: CASSFSGNTEAFF. DNA of the CDR3: TGTGCCAGCAGCTTTTCAGGGAACACTGAAGCTTTCTTT.

J is TRBJ1-6 and V is TRBV5-1; 7 nucleotides line up with TRBD1. Germline CDR1 reads SGHRS; CDR2 reads YFSETQ. The J segment lost 10 bases and the V segment lost 8 bases, leaving 15 bases of the junction unmatched. CDR3 length: 15 amino acids. CDR3 residues: CARYPGTEPRSPLHF. CDR3 nucleotide sequence: TGCGCCAGATACCCCGGGACAGAGCCTCGGTCACCCCTCCACTTT.

This chain links TRBV6-1 with TRBJ1-2; possible D gene TRBD1, 6 bases. This CDR3 is 14 amino acids long. Looked up from germline, CDR1 is MNHNS and CDR2 is SASEGT. The V end lost 7 bases, the J end lost 4 bases, and 16 bases lay between the germline ends. The CDR3 sequence: CASKRGTDPYGYTF. The CDR3 nucleotides are TGTGCCAGCAAAAGGGGGACCGACCCCTATGGCTACACCTTC.

The V and J genes are TRBV30 and TRBJ2-7; D is unclear. V was clipped by 5 bases and J by 2 bases, with 13 bases between them. Germline loops: CDR1 GTSNPN, CDR2 SVGIG (reference sequence). This CDR3 is built from 13 residues. CDR3 sequence reads: CAWGREETYEQYF. CDR3 sequence (DNA): TGTGCCTGGGGGCGCGAAGAGACCTACGAGCAGTACTTC.

The chain links TRBV6-1 to TRBJ1-5; D call uncertain. The CDR3 sequence is 11 residues long. V lost 8 bases, J lost 7 bases, and 9 bases lay in between. Germline CDR1 reads MNHNS; CDR2 reads SASEGT. The CDR3 loop is CASGTGQPQHF. CDR3 DNA: TGTGCCAGCGGTACTGGACAGCCCCAGCATTTT.

The chain joins TRBV10-2 to TRBJ2-1, with a tentative D call TRBD1 (6 bases). The CDR3 length is 13 residues. CDR1 WSHSY and CDR2 SAAADI come from the germline V gene. V was pared by 5 bases and J by 6 bases, with 11 bases between. The CDR3 DNA is TGCGCCAGCAGTAGGACAGTCTTCAATGAGCAGTTCTTC. Its protein product is CASSRTVFNEQFF.

The gene calls are TRBV5-8 and TRBJ2-7; TRBD2 matches 10 bases. Germline V gene sequence: CDR1 SGHTS, CDR2 YDEGEE. This CDR3 contains 13 residues. V lost 4 bases, J lost 11 bases, and 9 bases stayed unmatched. The CDR3 DNA sequence: TGTGCCAGCAGCCCCTTAGCGGGGGGCCCTGAGTACTTC. Protein: CASSPLAGGPEYF. Drawing the rest from reference TRBV5-8 and TRBJ2-7, the complete variable domain is EAGVTQSPTHLIKTRGQQATLRCSPISGHTSVYWYQQALGLGLQFLLWYDEGEERNRGNFPPRFSGRQFPNYSSELNVNALELEDSALYLCASSPLAGGPEYFGPGTRLTVT.

CDR3 coding DNA: TGTGCCAGCACAAGACCGGGGCCCAAATTCTACAATGAGCAGTTCTTC. This codes for CASTRPGPKFYNEQFF. The rearrangement uses TRBV6-6 and TRBJ2-1, with D perhaps TRBD1 or TRBD2 (5 bases each). This CDR3 region has 16 residues. Per germline, CDR1 MNHNY and CDR2 SVGAGI (reference sequence). Trimming left V 7 bases short and J 3 bases short, with 19 bases between.

This chain connects TRBV6-5 to TRBJ1-6; D is ambiguous. The CDR3 spans 14 residues. Germline V gives CDR1 MNHEY, CDR2 SVGAGI. The V gene lost 0 bases and the J gene lost 10 bases, with 10 bases spanning the gap. The CDR3 sequence is CASSYSIWTSPLHF. The DNA for the CDR3 is TGTGCCAGCAGTTACTCGATATGGACCTCACCCCTCCACTTT.

The gene calls are TRBV6-5 and TRBJ1-1; tentative D call: TRBD1 (5 bases). The CDR3 length is 14 residues. Trimming shortened V by 8 bases and J by 1 base, and 14 bases separated the two germline ends. Germline lookup yields CDR1 MNHEY and CDR2 SVGAGI. In DNA form, the CDR3 reads TGTGCCAGCGGGGAGGTCGGGGGGAACACTGAAGCTTTCTTT. This translates into CASGEVGGNTEAFF.

The chain combines TRBV11-2 with TRBJ2-1; D remains ambiguous. Germline loops: CDR1 SGHAT, CDR2 FQNNGV. V shed 1 base and J shed 0 bases, with 7 bases lying between them. This CDR3 has 15 amino acids. The CDR3 DNA reads as TGTGCCAGCAGCTTAGCCCGCAGCTCCTACAATGAGCAGTTCTTC. Amino acids: CASSLARSSYNEQFF.

This clone showed up just a few times. The chain carries TRBV11-2 and TRBJ1-1; D not resolved. The CDR3 is 13 amino acids. Trimming removed 8 bases from V and 7 bases from J, with 17 bases in between. Germline CDR1 reads SGHAT; CDR2 reads FQNNGV. CDR3 in amino acids: CASLPAGGLEAFF. CDR3 nucleotide sequence: TGTGCCAGCCTCCCCGCCGGTGGACTTGAAGCTTTCTTT.

The V call is TRBV7-9, the J call TRBJ1-1; a possible D gene is TRBD1 (6 bases). V dropped 4 bases and J dropped 3 bases, with 12 bases sitting between them. Germline-derived CDR1 and CDR2 are SEHNR and FQNEAQ (reference sequence). This CDR3 spans 14 amino acids. CDR3 sequence: CASSSPRGDTEAFF. As DNA, the CDR3 is TGTGCCAGCAGCTCACCGAGGGGGGACACTGAAGCTTTCTTT. Full variable domain (missing parts from reference TRBV7-9 and TRBJ1-1): DTGVSQNPRHKITKRGQNVTFRCDPISEHNRLYWYRQTLGQGPEFLTYFQNEAQLEKSRLLSDRFSAERPKGSFSTLEIQRTEQGDSAMYLCASSSPRGDTEAFFGQGTRLTVV.

This chain's CDR3 is CASSQRLGGRHTGELFF. In nucleotides, the CDR3 is TGCGCCAGCAGCCAACGTTTGGGGGGCCGGCACACCGGGGAGCTGTTTTTT. The chain is built from TRBV4-1 and TRBJ2-2, with D possibly being TRBD1 or TRBD2 (6 bases each). The CDR3 has 17 amino acids. Trimming pared 2 bases from V and 3 bases from J, leaving 16 bases between. The germline gives CDR1 MGHRA, CDR2 YSYEKL.

This chain uses TRBV15 with TRBJ2-5; D may be TRBD2 (5 bases). The CDR3 has 12 amino acids. Germline V gives CDR1 LNHNV, CDR2 YYDKDF (reference sequence). V lost 5 bases and J 3 bases, leaving 7 bases between the germline ends. Here the CDR3 reads CATSDSEETQYF. CDR3 coding DNA: TGTGCCACCAGCGATAGCGAAGAGACCCAGTACTTC.